This T cell receptor (beta chain) was identified in a study of blood T cell repertoires in COVID-19 (dated by TCRdb to about 2020). As for the study more broadly: Collaborator samples came from the United States, Italy and Spain and covered acute and convalescent phases of COVID-19. Samples were obtained from the ongoing ImmuneRACE study (first 160 participants) and from some 1,300 subjects provided by 6 global collaborators. Where available, HLA class I and class II types were obtained from metadata supplied by the sample provider rather than from assay-based typing. A de-identified subject ID, COVID-19 status, age in years and sex were almost always included in the sample metadata. Subjects who had been exposed to COVID-19, were actively infected with it, or had recovered from it provided the deeply sampled blood TCRbeta repertoires that made up the dataset. The repertoires were released in a freely available public database meant as a resource for research on the immune response to SARS-CoV-2. The material from the prospective study consisted of cDNA or gDNA derived from T cells, B-cell-depleted T cells, or PBMCs.

The immunoSEQ Assay, a bias-controlled multiplex PCR, was used to amplify TCRbeta CDR3 regions from genomic DNA. The paper's data handling went like this. Within the assay, amplification of reference gene primers was used to estimate how many nucleated cells each sample contained. To quantify the absolute abundance of each unique TCRbeta CDR3 rearrangement, sequence reads were collapsed and filtered. For each sample, productive Simpson clonality was calculated as the square root of Simpson's diversity index across productive rearrangements. The immuneACCESS repertoire file appears here via TCRdb, limited to in-frame rearrangements. These files lack a portion of the clones; in checked studies, under half of the deficit traces to unresolved V genes, and the cause of the others is not known. V and J calls plus clone size are reproduced from that table; the DNA served to infer D and trimming. The sample data list approximately 50,000 clones, and about 92% of these were observed just once. The top ten hold 3.9% of the sample.

This clone occurred once. Its antigen remains undetermined. Base qualities are not at hand, and no much larger clone is one base apart. The CDR3 starts with the cysteine, ends with the phenylalanine, and has 14 residues. CDR3 DNA is the only sequence kept; it has 42 bases, read in frame from the first base. V is pared back by 4 bases and J by 2 bases, with 11 bases lying between the germline termini. According to the germline V gene, CDR1 reads SNHLY and CDR2 reads FYNNEI. Points the paper makes about the study in general: How much clinical and demographic metadata was included differed by source and by participant, and the metadata was provided uncurated.

The collaborating institutions used their own protocols to collect whole blood in K2EDTA tubes. For TCRbeta analysis, collaborator samples were shipped as frozen whole blood, as isolated PBMCs, or as DNA extracted from either sample type. Rearrangement joined TRBV2 to TRBJ1-2; there is no confident call for the D gene. The sequencing sample was made of peripheral blood. The receptor's source is a human donor in a cohort sampled during active COVID-19. Read as DNA, the sequence is TGTGCCAGCAGTGTAAGGACGGGGAACTATGGCTACACCTTC. Translated, this is CASSVRTGNYGYTF. The entire variable domain, with the stretches around the CDR3 drawn from the reference TRBV2 and TRBJ1-2 proteins, is EPEVTQTPSHQVTQMGQEVILRCVPISNHLYFYWYRQILGQKVEFLVSFYNNEISEKSEIFDDQFSVERPDGSNFTLKIRSTKLEDSAMYFCASSVRTGNYGYTFGSGTRLTVV.